The 13 T cell receptor beta chains presented below share a single source sample, sequenced in a study of T cell responses to AZD1222 COVID-19 vaccine. Libraries were prepared by immunoSEQ multiplex PCR; TCRdb keeps only in-frame clonotypes and omits some of them. The sample holds some 89,000 clones, about nine tenths seen once. This material consisted of peripheral blood, taken on day 0 of AZD1222 vaccination. The source of these receptors is an adult in good health.

The chain joins TRBV5-1 to TRBJ1-1; no definite D call. CDR1 and CDR2 from the germline V gene are SGHRS and YFSETQ. The V end was cut by 1 base, the J end by 2 bases, with 9 bases between. This CDR3 spans 14 amino acids. Written as DNA, the CDR3 is TGCGCCAGCAGCTTGAGGCAGACAAACACTGAAGCTTTCTTT. Protein sequence: CASSLRQTNTEAFF.

This clone appeared once. V usage is TRBV9 and J usage is TRBJ2-1; TRBD1 matches at 7 bases. The CDR3 loop spans 15 amino acids. Germline loops: CDR1 SGDLS, CDR2 YYNGEE. Trimming cost V 0 bases and J 8 bases; bases outside gene matches: 8. The CDR3 nucleotides are TGTGCCAGCAGCGTAGAGGGGGCGGGTGAGGATGAGCAGTTCTTC. This translates into CASSVEGAGEDEQFF. Combining the CDR3 with reference TRBV9 and TRBJ2-1 gives the whole variable domain DSGVTQTPKHLITATGQRVTLRCSPRSGDLSVYWYQQSLDQGLQFLIQYYNGEERAKGNILERFSAQQFPDLHSELNLSSLELGDSALYFCASSVEGAGEDEQFFGPGTRLTVL.

This chain joins TRBV7-9 and TRBJ2-7; 10 nucleotides line up with TRBD2. Unmatched junction bases numbered 8, after V lost 7 bases and J lost 2 bases. CDR1 and CDR2 from the germline V gene are SEHNR and FQNEAQ (reference sequence). There are 15 residues in the CDR3. CDR3 in amino acids: CASNTRAGGTYEQYF. The CDR3 DNA reads TGTGCCAGCAACACTCGAGCGGGAGGGACCTACGAGCAGTACTTC.

This chain connects TRBV6-5 to TRBJ1-4; 7 nucleotides agree with TRBD1. Germline V gives CDR1 MNHEY, CDR2 SVGAGI. The CDR3 covers 14 residues. V lost 6 bases to trimming and J lost 4 bases; unmatched junction nucleotides: 5. DNA of the CDR3: TGTGCCAGCAGAAATAGACAGGGTAATGAAAAACTGTTTTTT. Its translation is CASRNRQGNEKLFF.

The rearrangement uses TRBV10-3 and TRBJ1-1; maybe TRBD1 (5 bases). The germline gives CDR1 ENHRY, CDR2 SYGVKD. The length of the CDR3 is 14 residues. The V gene lost 3 bases and the J gene lost 3 bases, with 11 bases spanning the gap. The CDR3: CAISDRGGDTEAFF. For the CDR3, the DNA is TGTGCCATCAGTGACCGTGGGGGTGACACTGAAGCTTTCTTT.

The rearrangement joins TRBV28 to TRBJ1-1; possible D gene TRBD1, 5 bases. Per the germline V gene, CDR1 is MDHEN and CDR2 is SYDVKM. CDR3 length: 14 amino acids. The V and J ends lost 5 bases and 1 base respectively, with 11 bases between them. DNA of the CDR3: TGTGCCAGCAGTCCATGGAGGGGGAACACTGAAGCTTTCTTT. This codes for CASSPWRGNTEAFF.

This clone was detected only once. V usage is TRBV7-8 and J usage is TRBJ2-2; 14 nucleotides agree with TRBD2. V was clipped by 5 bases and J by 1 base; unmatched bases: 3. Germline values: CDR1 SGHVS, CDR2 FQNEAQ. The CDR3 extends over 17 amino acids. In nucleotides, the CDR3 is TGTGCCAGCAGCCTAGGACTAGCGGGAGGGAACACCGGGGAGCTGTTTTTT. Translated, it gives CASSLGLAGGNTGELFF.

This chain links TRBV18 with TRBJ1-4; possibly TRBD1 for D (5 bases). Germline V gene data show CDR1 as KGHSH and CDR2 as LQKENI. V lost 6 bases and J lost 6, with 14 bases in between. The CDR3 is made up of 14 amino acids. CDR3 DNA sequence: TGTGCCAGCTCCCGGACACGTGGTGATGAAAAACTGTTTTTT. Protein: CASSRTRGDEKLFF.

The chain employs TRBV7-2 and TRBJ2-7; D is possibly TRBD2 (5 bases). Germline values: CDR1 SGHTA, CDR2 FQGNSA. The CDR3 contains 15 residues. Trimming shortened V by 1 base and J by 0 bases, and 10 bases separated the two germline ends. CDR3 loop: CASSLGPGSSYEQYF. Written as DNA, the CDR3 is TGTGCCAGCAGCTTAGGGCCGGGGAGCTCCTACGAGCAGTACTTC.

The genes are TRBV11-2 and TRBJ1-3, with D possibly TRBD1 on 5 matching bases. The germline gives CDR1 SGHAT, CDR2 FQNNGV. Trimming took 1 base from V and 0 from J, leaving 16 bases between them. CDR3 length: 18 amino acids. This chain's CDR3 is CASSLGYHQGGSGNTIYF. CDR3 nucleotides: TGTGCCAGCAGCTTAGGGTACCATCAGGGAGGCTCTGGAAACACCATATATTTT.

This clone was observed a single time. This chain uses TRBV3-1 (or the pseudogene TRBV3-2) with TRBJ1-2; D uncertain. The germline gives CDR1 LGHDT, CDR2 YNNKEL (reference sequence). The CDR3 totals 13 residues. Trimming took 4 bases from V and 3 from J, leaving 9 bases between them. In DNA form, the CDR3 reads TGTGCCAGCAGCCTATACGGGGACTATGGCTACACCTTC. It codes for CASSLYGDYGYTF.

The V gene is TRBV6-5, the J gene TRBJ2-5; TRBD2 might be the D (5 bases). V was clipped by 2 bases and J by 5 bases, with 9 bases between them. The CDR3 contains 13 residues. CDR1 and CDR2 from the germline V gene are MNHEY and SVGAGI. The CDR3: CASSYRRRETQYF. The DNA for the CDR3 is TGTGCCAGCAGTTACAGGAGGAGGGAGACCCAGTACTTC.

The V gene is TRBV23-1, the J gene TRBJ1-2, with D tentatively TRBD1 (6 bases). TRBV23-1 is classed as an ORF, of uncertain function. This CDR3 region has 14 residues. V dropped 10 bases and J dropped 4 bases, with 19 bases sitting between them. DNA for the CDR3: TGCGCCACGGAAAAGAACAGGGATTCCTATGGCTACACCTTC. It encodes CATEKNRDSYGYTF.